Below, 32 T cell receptor beta chains from the same sample are listed, as sequenced in a study of shared clonotypes between healthy human individuals. Sequencing was performed with immunoSEQ multiplex PCR; in TCRdb, only in-frame clones are kept and a portion is missing. The table has 2 million to 2.5 million clones, about 92% seen once; the top ten hold 0.35% to 0.45%. The sequenced material came from naive CD4+ T cells from PBMCs. Subset here: CD45RA+ positively selected. The receptor source for this set is a young man in good health. Some clones in this sample may be carry-over from other donors' samples.

This chain links TRBV18 with TRBJ1-1; the D is unclear. This CDR3 region has 13 residues. With 4 bases removed from V and 3 bases from J, the gap between germline ends came to 9 bases. Germline CDR1 reads KGHSH; CDR2 reads LQKENI. CDR3 amino acids: CASSLGMDTEAFF. The CDR3 region has the DNA TGTGCCAGCTCACTCGGGATGGACACTGAAGCTTTCTTT. Complete variable domain (other parts from reference TRBV18 and TRBJ1-1): NAGVMQNPRHLVRRRGQEARLRCSPMKGHSHVYWYRQLPEEGLKFMVYLQKENIIDESGMPKERFSAEFPKEGPSILRIQQVVRGDSAAYFCASSLGMDTEAFFGQGTRLTVV.

The V gene is TRBV29-1, the J gene TRBJ2-7, with D possibly TRBD2 on 5 matching bases. V was shortened by 6 bases and J by 0 bases, with 18 bases between the two germline ends. Germline CDR1 reads SQVTM; CDR2 reads ANQGSEA. CDR3 length: 15 residues. The chain's CDR3 is CSVDHGELGSYEQYF. The CDR3 DNA is TGCAGCGTGGATCACGGGGAACTCGGCTCCTACGAGCAGTACTTC.

The J gene is TRBJ2-7, the V gene TRBV5-4; the D gene is possibly TRBD2 (5 bases). The CDR3 runs to 13 residues. Germline V gives CDR1 SGHNT, CDR2 YYREEE (reference sequence). Trimming removed 1 base at V and 5 bases at J, with 10 bases between. In nucleotides, the CDR3 is TGTGCCAGCAGCTTGCCGGGGAGCCACGAGCAGTACTTC. This encodes CASSLPGSHEQYF. Filled out from reference TRBV5-4 and TRBJ2-7, the complete variable domain reads ETGVTQSPTHLIKTRGQQVTLRCSSQSGHNTVSWYQQALGQGPQFIFQYYREEENGRGNFPPRFSGLQFPNYSSELNVNALELDDSALYLCASSLPGSHEQYFGPGTRLTVT.

The rearrangement joins TRBV5-1 to TRBJ1-2; D gene unclear. The CDR3 is made up of 14 amino acids. V lost 0 bases to trimming and J lost 2 bases, with 8 bases between them. Germline CDR1 and CDR2: SGHRS and YFSETQ. Here the CDR3 reads CASSLVRQNYGYTF. The CDR3 DNA reads TGCGCCAGCAGCTTGGTCCGGCAGAACTATGGCTACACCTTC.

V usage is TRBV5-1 and J usage is TRBJ2-7; 11 nucleotides line up with TRBD2. V lost 3 bases and J lost 12; bases outside the gene matches: 14. The CDR3 runs 15 residues. The germline gives CDR1 SGHRS, CDR2 YFSETQ. CDR3 nucleotide sequence: TGCGCCAGCAGCTCGGGAAGGACTAGCGGGCCCTCCAGGTACTTC. The encoded protein is CASSSGRTSGPSRYF.

The genes are TRBV28 and TRBJ2-7; a weak D match, TRBD2 (6 bases). V dropped 8 bases and J dropped 3 bases, with 20 bases sitting between them. This CDR3 is 15 amino acids long. The V gene's germline CDR1 is MDHEN and CDR2 SYDVKM. CDR3 residues: CASPPRGGLSYEQYF. The CDR3 DNA follows: TGTGCCAGCCCTCCGCGGGGCGGACTAAGCTACGAGCAGTACTTC. The full variable domain, rest sourced from reference TRBV28 and TRBJ2-7, is DVKVTQSSRYLVKRTGEKVFLECVQDMDHENMFWYRQDPGLGLRLIYFSYDVKMKEKGDIPEGYSVSREKKERFSLILESASTNQTSMYLCASPPRGGLSYEQYFGPGTRLTVT.

The chain has TRBV6-5 and TRBJ2-1; 8 bases line up with TRBD2. V gave up 9 bases and J gave up 2 bases; unmatched junction bases: 6. CDR3 length: 14 amino acids. Germline V lookup: CDR1 MNHEY, CDR2 SVGAGI. The CDR3 region has the DNA TGTGCCAGTAGCGGGACAAACCCCTACAATGAGCAGTTCTTC. This encodes CASSGTNPYNEQFF.

This clone was detected once. The chain employs TRBV5-1 and TRBJ2-3, with 11 bases lining up with TRBD2. The CDR3 covers 15 residues. The ends lost 2 bases at V and 4 bases at J; junction bases unmatched: 3. Germline assignment: CDR1 SGHRS and CDR2 YFSETQ. Here the CDR3 reads CASSFIAGGSDTQYF. The CDR3 nucleotides read TGCGCCAGCAGCTTCATAGCGGGAGGGTCAGATACGCAGTATTTT.

Points on this clone: Additional DNA sequences in this sample encode the identical CDR3. The V and J genes are TRBV28 and TRBJ1-3; D gene unclear. Germline CDR1 and CDR2: MDHEN and SYDVKM. There are 15 residues in the CDR3. The V end lost 2 bases, the J end lost 1 base, and 9 bases lay between the germline ends. The CDR3 bases are TGTGCCAGCAGTTTAAACCCAAGTTCTGGAAACACCATATATTTT. As protein: CASSLNPSSGNTIYF.

This chain uses TRBV28 with TRBJ2-1, with 7 bases identical to TRBD1. From germline, CDR1 is MDHEN and CDR2 SYDVKM. The CDR3 is 12 residues long. J was trimmed by 9 bases and V by 4 bases; bases with no gene match: 3. The CDR3 region is CASSSQGLEQFF. DNA for the CDR3: TGTGCCAGCAGTTCACAGGGGCTTGAGCAGTTCTTC.

DNA for the CDR3: TGTGCCAGCAGTGGGCTCGGTAACCTCAAGTCCCGGGACATCTACGAGCAGTACTTC. Protein: CASSGLGNLKSRDIYEQYF. The chain is built from TRBV2 and TRBJ2-7, with a possible D match to TRBD1 (6 bases). Germline CDR1 and CDR2: SNHLY and FYNNEI. The CDR3 has 19 amino acids. V lost 4 bases, J lost 3 bases, and 28 bases lay in between.

J is TRBJ1-1 and V is TRBV18; no clear D gene. V was shortened by 6 bases and J by 0 bases, with 20 bases between the two germline ends. From germline, CDR1 is KGHSH and CDR2 LQKENI. This CDR3 comprises 17 residues. The CDR3 region is CASSQTGYRGMNTEAFF. As DNA, the CDR3 is TGTGCCAGCTCGCAGACGGGGTATCGTGGTATGAACACTGAAGCTTTCTTT.

This clone is a singleton in its sample. The rearrangement joins TRBV6-6 to TRBJ2-5; 7 positions match TRBD2. With 0 bases clipped from V and 7 bases from J, the junction kept 5 bases outside the gene matches. Germline loops: CDR1 MNHNY, CDR2 SVGAGI (reference sequence). This CDR3 contains 14 residues. The CDR3 DNA is TGTGCCAGCAGTTACTCGAATCCGGGAGGGACCCAGTACTTC. It translates to CASSYSNPGGTQYF.

This chain links TRBV4-1 with TRBJ2-1, with D possibly TRBD2 on 6 matching bases. V was cut by 0 bases and J by 5 bases, with 20 bases left in between. Germline V lookup: CDR1 MGHRA, CDR2 YSYEKL. The CDR3 is made up of 18 amino acids. The CDR3 DNA is TGCGCCAGCAGCCAAGATCGGGGGTTTTCGAGGGCTAACAATGAGCAGTTCTTC. The encoded protein is CASSQDRGFSRANNEQFF.

The CDR3 bases are TGCGCCAGCAGCTTGAGTGGCAACAGGGCGGGCGAGCAGTACTTC. Amino acid sequence: CASSLSGNRAGEQYF. The chain uses TRBV5-1 and TRBJ2-7; tentative D call: TRBD1 (6 bases). Germline V lookup: CDR1 SGHRS, CDR2 YFSETQ. This CDR3 is 15 amino acids long. V was clipped by 1 base and J by 6 bases, with 17 bases between them.

V gene TRBV7-2 combines with J gene TRBJ2-7; 9 nucleotides line up with TRBD2. From germline, CDR1 is SGHTA and CDR2 FQGNSA. V was clipped by 3 bases and J by 4 bases; unmatched bases: 13. The CDR3 spans 17 residues. This CDR3 reads CASSFFGVASGKYEQYF. For the CDR3, the DNA is TGTGCCAGCAGCTTCTTTGGTGTGGCTAGCGGGAAATACGAGCAGTACTTC. Full variable domain (outside the CDR3, taken from reference TRBV7-2 and TRBJ2-7): GAGVSQSPSNKVTEKGKDVELRCDPISGHTALYWYRQSLGQGLEFLIYFQGNSAPDKSGLPSDRFSAERTGGSVSTLTIQRTQQEDSAVYLCASSFFGVASGKYEQYFGPGTRLTVT.

The gene calls are TRBV4-2 and TRBJ2-3; TRBD2 matches 10 bases. Germline CDR1 and CDR2: LGHNA and YNFKEQ. With V trimmed by 0 bases and J by 0 bases, 3 bases remained unmatched. The CDR3 totals 17 residues. The CDR3 coding sequence is TGTGCCAGCAGCCAAGATGGACTAGCGGCTAGCACAGATACGCAGTATTTT. Amino acid sequence: CASSQDGLAASTDTQYF.

This clone was seen a single time. The rearrangement joins TRBV5-1 to TRBJ2-7, with 9 bases that match TRBD2. CDR3 length: 14 amino acids. Germline V lookup: CDR1 SGHRS, CDR2 YFSETQ. The V and J ends lost 5 bases and 3 bases, in that order; junction bases with no gene match: 6. Written as DNA, the CDR3 is TGCGCCAGCAGTCGTAGCGGGAGCGGCTACGAGCAGTACTTC. Protein: CASSRSGSGYEQYF.

This chain connects TRBV27 to TRBJ2-3, with 12 bases lining up with TRBD2. This CDR3 has 17 amino acids. The germline CDR1 and CDR2 sequences are MNHEY and SMNVEV (reference sequence). After removal of 2 bases from V and 4 bases from J, the junction contained 7 bases not matched to a gene. CDR3 protein: CASSLRLTSGSADTQYF. CDR3 sequence (DNA): TGTGCCAGCAGTTTACGCCTGACTAGCGGGAGTGCAGATACGCAGTATTTT.

On this clone: This CDR3 is also generated by other DNA sequences in the sample. The V and J genes are TRBV6-5 and TRBJ2-7; perhaps TRBD1 as D (6 bases). The V and J ends lost 5 bases and 6 bases respectively, with 14 bases between them. The V gene's germline CDR1 is MNHEY and CDR2 SVGAGI. This CDR3 spans 13 amino acids. CDR3 sequence: CASSQGTSSEQYF. The CDR3 DNA is TGTGCCAGCAGTCAGGGGACCAGCAGCGAGCAGTACTTC.

In this sample, this clone turned up once. This CDR3 is also generated by other DNA sequences in the sample. The chain couples TRBV18 to TRBJ2-7; D gene uncertain. Germline V gives CDR1 KGHSH, CDR2 LQKENI. V lost 3 bases to trimming and J lost 0 bases, with 12 bases between them. This CDR3 is built from 15 residues. CDR3 loop: CASSPGTVSSYEQYF. DNA of the CDR3: TGTGCCAGCTCACCGGGTACAGTGAGCTCCTACGAGCAGTACTTC.

The chain is built from TRBV5-1 and TRBJ2-7; 13 bases align to TRBD2. This CDR3 spans 15 amino acids. Germline V gives CDR1 SGHRS, CDR2 YFSETQ. V dropped 2 bases and J dropped 5; count of bases not matched to a gene: 4. CDR3 DNA: TGCGCCAGCAGCTTAGCCGGGACTAGCGGGAACGAGCAGTACTTC. Protein: CASSLAGTSGNEQYF.

This clone was seen once. The chain is built from TRBV27 and TRBJ2-7, with no clear D. This CDR3 spans 13 amino acids. Germline V CDR1 and CDR2: MNHEY, SMNVEV (reference sequence). Deletions cut 4 bases from V and 3 bases from J, with 10 bases between. CDR3 nucleotides: TGTGCCAGCAGTTCTAGACTGAACTACGAGCAGTACTTC. Translating gives CASSSRLNYEQYF.

The chain couples TRBV27 to TRBJ1-4, with 7 positions matching TRBD1. Germline V CDR1 and CDR2: MNHEY, SMNVEV (reference sequence). The V segment lost 1 base and the J segment 5 bases; nucleotides outside the gene matches: 7. The CDR3 totals 16 residues. CDR3 region: CASSLFRQGGNEKLFF. The DNA of the CDR3 is TGTGCCAGCAGTTTATTTCGGCAGGGGGGAAATGAAAAACTGTTTTTT.

The V gene is TRBV28, the J gene TRBJ2-7; 10 bases fit TRBD2. With V trimmed by 6 bases and J by 6 bases, 14 bases remained unmatched. The germline gives CDR1 MDHEN, CDR2 SYDVKM. The CDR3 sequence is 16 residues long. The CDR3 DNA reads TGTGCCAGCAGCTACCCCGGGAGCGGGAGGGGGCTCGAGCAGTACTTC. It is translated as CASSYPGSGRGLEQYF.

This clone was seen just once. Other DNA variants within this sample encode the same CDR3. The chain carries TRBV5-1 and TRBJ2-7; D possibly corresponds to TRBD2 (5 bases). Trimming left V 4 bases short and J 1 base short, with 12 bases between. The CDR3 extends over 14 amino acids. Germline loops: CDR1 SGHRS, CDR2 YFSETQ. The CDR3 protein is CASSTSTGSYEQYF. CDR3 DNA sequence: TGCGCCAGCAGCACCTCGACGGGATCCTACGAGCAGTACTTC.

In regard to this clone: The same CDR3 is also encoded by other DNA sequences in this sample. The chain has TRBV18 and TRBJ2-5; tentative D call: TRBD2 (5 bases). Trimming stripped 6 bases from V and 2 bases from J, with 13 bases between. Germline lookup yields CDR1 KGHSH and CDR2 LQKENI. The CDR3 sequence is 14 residues long. CDR3 coding DNA: TGTGCCAGCTCGCCCCCGTCGGGGCAAGAGACCCAGTACTTC. This codes for CASSPPSGQETQYF. Using reference TRBV18 and TRBJ2-5 for the parts outside the CDR3, the full variable domain is NAGVMQNPRHLVRRRGQEARLRCSPMKGHSHVYWYRQLPEEGLKFMVYLQKENIIDESGMPKERFSAEFPKEGPSILRIQQVVRGDSAAYFCASSPPSGQETQYFGPGTRLLVL.

The chain couples TRBV10-3 to TRBJ2-1; 7 bases are a match to TRBD2. CDR3 length equals 15 residues. With V trimmed by 3 bases and J by 9 bases, 11 bases remained unmatched. Germline CDR1 reads ENHRY; CDR2 reads SYGVKD. In nucleotides, the CDR3 is TGTGCCATCAGTGAACCCAGCGGGGCGGTTGTTGAGCAGTTCTTC. Translation: CAISEPSGAVVEQFF.

The gene calls are TRBV7-9 and TRBJ2-3; the match to TRBD2 covers 8 bases. Trimming removed 2 bases from V and 0 bases from J; junction bases left unmatched: 4. The CDR3 has 16 residues. Germline lookup yields CDR1 SEHNR and CDR2 FQNEAQ (reference sequence). The CDR3 reads CASSLKREPSTDTQYF. The CDR3 DNA is TGTGCCAGCAGCTTAAAGCGGGAGCCCAGCACAGATACGCAGTATTTT.

To note about this clone: The sample has other DNA sequences that encode this CDR3 too. The rearrangement uses TRBV6-5 and TRBJ2-1, with 8 bases that match TRBD2. The CDR3 totals 15 residues. J was trimmed by 4 bases and V by 0 bases; bases with no gene match: 2. Per the germline V gene, CDR1 is MNHEY and CDR2 is SVGAGI. CDR3 coding DNA: TGTGCCAGCAGTTACTCTAGCGGGACTTACAATGAGCAGTTCTTC. Translation: CASSYSSGTYNEQFF.

This chain connects TRBV7-3 to TRBJ2-2; 7 bases are shared with TRBD2. The V and J ends lost 2 bases and 2 bases, in that order; junction bases with no gene match: 5. The germline V gene encodes CDR1 SGHTA and CDR2 FQGTGA. The CDR3 has 16 amino acids. CDR3 sequence: CASSLQASGNTGELFF. The CDR3 DNA reads as TGTGCCAGCAGCTTACAGGCTAGCGGAAACACCGGGGAGCTGTTTTTT. Variable domain in full (rest from reference TRBV7-3 and TRBJ2-2): GAGVSQTPSNKVTEKGKYVELRCDPISGHTALYWYRQSLGQGPEFLIYFQGTGAADDSGLPNDRFFAVRPEGSVSTLKIQRTERGDSAVYLCASSLQASGNTGELFFGEGSRLTVL.

The CDR3 here is CASSDLSGGQNTQYF. CDR3 coding DNA: TGTGCCAGCAGTGACCTCTCAGGTGGACAAAATACGCAGTATTTT. This chain uses TRBV25-1 with TRBJ2-3, with D tentatively TRBD1 (5 bases). Germline-derived CDR1 and CDR2 are MGHDK and SYGVNS. V was clipped by 3 bases and J by 7 bases, with 17 bases between them. The CDR3 sequence is 15 residues long.